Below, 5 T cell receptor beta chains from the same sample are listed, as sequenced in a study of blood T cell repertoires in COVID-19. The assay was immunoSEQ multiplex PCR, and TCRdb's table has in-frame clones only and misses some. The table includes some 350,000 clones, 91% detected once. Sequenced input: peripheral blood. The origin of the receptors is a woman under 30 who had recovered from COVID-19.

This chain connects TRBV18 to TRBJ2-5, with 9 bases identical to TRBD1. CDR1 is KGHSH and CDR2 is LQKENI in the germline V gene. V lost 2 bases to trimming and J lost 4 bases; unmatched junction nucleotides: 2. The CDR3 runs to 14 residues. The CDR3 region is CASSPATGGETQYF. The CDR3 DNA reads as TGTGCCAGCTCACCAGCGACAGGGGGAGAGACCCAGTACTTC. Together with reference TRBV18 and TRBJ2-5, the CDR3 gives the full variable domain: NAGVMQNPRHLVRRRGQEARLRCSPMKGHSHVYWYRQLPEEGLKFMVYLQKENIIDESGMPKERFSAEFPKEGPSILRIQQVVRGDSAAYFCASSPATGGETQYFGPGTRLLVL.

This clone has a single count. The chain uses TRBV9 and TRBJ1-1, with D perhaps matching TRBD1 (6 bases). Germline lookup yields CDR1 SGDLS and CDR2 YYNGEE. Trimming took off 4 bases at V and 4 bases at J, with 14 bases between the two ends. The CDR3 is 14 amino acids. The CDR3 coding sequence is TGTGCCAGCAGCCCCGGACAGAGGGGCACTGAAGCTTTCTTT. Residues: CASSPGQRGTEAFF.

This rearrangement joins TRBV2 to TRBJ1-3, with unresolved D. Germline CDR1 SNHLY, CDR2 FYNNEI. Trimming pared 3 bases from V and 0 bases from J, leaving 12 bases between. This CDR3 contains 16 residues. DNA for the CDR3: TGTGCCAGCAGTGACAAGTTGCGGGGCTCTGGAAACACCATATATTTT. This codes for CASSDKLRGSGNTIYF.

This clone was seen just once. This chain's CDR3 is CASSLVAQGWEGYTF. CDR3 DNA sequence: TGCGCCAGCAGCTTGGTGGCCCAGGGGTGGGAAGGCTACACCTTC. The chain employs TRBV5-1 and TRBJ1-2, with a tentative D call TRBD1 (6 bases). The CDR3 spans 15 residues. Trimming shortened V by 0 bases and J by 8 bases, and 17 bases separated the two germline ends. Germline V gene lookup returns CDR1 SGHRS and CDR2 YFSETQ.

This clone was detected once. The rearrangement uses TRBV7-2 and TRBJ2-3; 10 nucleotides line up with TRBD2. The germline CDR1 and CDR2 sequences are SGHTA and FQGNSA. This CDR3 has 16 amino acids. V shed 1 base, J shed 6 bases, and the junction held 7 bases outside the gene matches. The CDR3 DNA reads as TGTGCCAGCAGCTTAGATGGGCTAGCGGGAGTCGATACGCAGTATTTT. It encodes CASSLDGLAGVDTQYF. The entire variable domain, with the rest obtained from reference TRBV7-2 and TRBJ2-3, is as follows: GAGVSQSPSNKVTEKGKDVELRCDPISGHTALYWYRQSLGQGLEFLIYFQGNSAPDKSGLPSDRFSAERTGGSVSTLTIQRTQQEDSAVYLCASSLDGLAGVDTQYFGPGTRLTVL.